The rows below give T cell receptor beta chains drawn from one sample of a study of T cells after yellow fever vaccination. TCRdb independently ran MiXCR on the 5' RACE reads; one entry per CDR3 protein. The sample comprises over 120,000 distinct CDR3 sequences, under 8% of which are singletons, and under 0.7% rests with the top ten. The sample was CD4+ T cells sorted from PBMCs, taken 10 days after the yellow fever booster vaccination. These receptors were collected from a man aged 25 to 40 who received the YFV17D yellow fever vaccine. Both conserved end residues are part of each CDR3. Each record gives: V gene, D gene, J gene, CDR3 length, CDR3 protein. A D gene is named only where the DNA matches it firmly.

>TRBV25-1|TRBD2|TRBJ2-7|15
CASSSSTSGIREQYF
>TRBV5-1|TRBD1|TRBJ2-2|15
CASSSGGSGTGELFF
>TRBV6-2/TRBV6-3|.|TRBJ2-5|15
CASSPYYRLEETQYF
>TRBV24-1|.|TRBJ2-3|15
CATSEGQHPTDTQYF
>TRBV15|TRBD2|TRBJ2-1|16
CATSRRILAGGNEQFF
>TRBV11-1|TRBD2|TRBJ2-3|17
CASSAGLAGLRTDTQYF
>TRBV4-2|.|TRBJ2-7|14
CAISPGLPSYEQYF
>TRBV7-8|.|TRBJ1-2|13
CASSVDGGAGYTF
>TRBV5-1|TRBD1|TRBJ1-5|17
CASSFLPGGQGGQPQHF
>TRBV19|.|TRBJ1-2|14
CASTFGGGDYGYTF
>TRBV12-3/TRBV12-4|.|TRBJ2-6|16
CASSPDTLSGANVLTF
>TRBV7-9|.|TRBJ2-3|12
CASTYVEDTQYF
>TRBV11-2|.|TRBJ2-1|16
CASSRSLGVSYNEQFF
>TRBV20-1|.|TRBJ2-1|13
CSARASVYNEQFF
>TRBV20-1|.|TRBJ1-1|16
CSARVSRGPENTEAFF
>TRBV9|.|TRBJ2-3|19
CASSVGHRTLTIAQDTQYF
>TRBV25-1|.|TRBJ2-1|13
CASSEYRRNEQFF
>TRBV30|.|TRBJ2-1|10
CAWMGTEQFF
>TRBV5-1|TRBD2|TRBJ2-2|16
CASSLALATRTGELFF
>TRBV5-1|.|TRBJ1-2|13
CASSLAPPRGYTF
>TRBV24-1|.|TRBJ2-5|13
CATSDGFGETQYF
>TRBV10-3|.|TRBJ2-1|13
CAIGRETYNEQFF
>TRBV6-5|.|TRBJ1-6|15
CASRRITGGNSPLHF
>TRBV7-9|TRBD1|TRBJ2-3|16
CASSLVETGSKDTQYF
>TRBV19|TRBD1|TRBJ1-2|16
CASSSYPGTGGGGYTF
>TRBV3-1|.|TRBJ1-5|15
CASSQGAGGNQPQHF
>TRBV10-3|TRBD2|TRBJ2-5|18
CAISKPGTSGPPQETQYF
>TRBV29-1|TRBD1|TRBJ2-2|15
CSVMFVTGGTGELFF
>TRBV7-9|.|TRBJ2-3|15
CASSLLGQHTDTQYF
>TRBV4-3|.|TRBJ1-1|15
CASSQEGGVENEAFF
>TRBV20-1|TRBD1|TRBJ2-1|12
CSARPTGNEQFF
>TRBV20-1|.|TRBJ2-6|11
CSFAGANVLTF
>TRBV10-3|.|TRBJ2-7|15
CAISESSYITYEQYF
>TRBV6-1|.|TRBJ2-1|12
CAGATSYNEQFF
>TRBV20-1|.|TRBJ1-4|15
CSARAGTATNEKLFF
>TRBV11-2|TRBD1|TRBJ2-7|13
CASSLGAGGEQYF
>TRBV19|TRBD2|TRBJ2-1|13
CASSIDSGGGRFF
>TRBV5-5|TRBD1|TRBJ1-2|13
CASSSTDRGGDTF
>TRBV11-3|.|TRBJ2-7|12
CASSLERFEQYF
>TRBV20-1|TRBD2|TRBJ2-1|14
CSARTSGRRGEQFF
>TRBV28|.|TRBJ2-1|16
CASSSTPLGSVDEQFF